Each of the 11 T cell receptor beta chains below was sequenced from the same sample in a study of spatial heterogeneity in lung cancer. MiXCR, applied by TCRdb to the 5' RACE reads, yields one record per CDR3 protein. Here the sample spans over 10,000 distinct CDR3 sequences, around 4.1% being singletons. The time point is: sample taken at primary tumor resection. The material was PBMCs, obtained at surgery. These TCRs come from a male donor with early-stage non-small cell lung cancer.

Many counts were recorded for this clonotype. The genes are TRBV6-6 and TRBJ2-1; 8 bases match TRBD2. The CDR3 extends over 16 amino acids. Germline V gives CDR1 MNHNY, CDR2 SVGAGI (reference sequence). Unmatched junction bases numbered 8, after V lost 0 bases and J lost 7 bases. The CDR3 coding sequence is TGTGCCAGCAGTTACTCCGAAGTAGCGGGAATGAATGAGCAGTTCTTC. Protein product: CASSYSEVAGMNEQFF.

This clonotype was detected many times. The chain has TRBV10-3 and TRBJ2-2; a weak D match, TRBD2 (7 bases). V lost 3 bases and J lost 4, with 12 bases in between. The CDR3 is 15 residues long. Germline CDR1 ENHRY, CDR2 SYGVKD. The CDR3, as DNA: TGTGCCATCAGTGACGGGGGGCAAGGCACCGGGGAGCTGTTTTTT. The encoded protein is CAISDGGQGTGELFF.

This clonotype has more than one count but fewer than ten. This chain links TRBV2 with TRBJ2-1; D call uncertain. V lost 9 bases, J lost 7 bases, and 16 bases lay in between. There are 13 residues in the CDR3. From germline, CDR1 is SNHLY and CDR2 FYNNEI. The CDR3 DNA reads TGTGCCAGTAATAGCAGAAGAGGAAATGAGCAGTTCTTC. Translation gives CASNSRRGNEQFF.

This clonotype was seen many times. The rearrangement uses TRBV6-2 or TRBV6-3 and TRBJ2-7; D gene uncertain. CDR1 and CDR2 (germline): MNHEY, SVGEGT. Deletions cut 8 bases from V and 3 bases from J, with 11 bases between. The CDR3 is made up of 12 amino acids. The chain's CDR3 is CASQRLSYEQYF. CDR3 nucleotides: TGTGCCAGCCAGCGACTCAGCTACGAGCAGTACTTC.

This clonotype showed up many times. The V gene is TRBV7-8, the J gene TRBJ1-4; D is ambiguous. The CDR3 spans 14 residues. The germline V gene encodes CDR1 SGHVS and CDR2 FQNEAQ. The V and J ends lost 0 bases and 5 bases respectively, with 7 bases between them. For the CDR3, the DNA is TGTGCCAGCAGCTTAGCGGGCAGAAATGAAAAACTGTTTTTT. Its protein is CASSLAGRNEKLFF.

This clonotype was picked up many times. V is TRBV20-1 and J is TRBJ1-2; D is possibly TRBD1 (6 bases). V was cut by 5 bases and J by 8 bases, with 21 bases left in between. The CDR3 covers 14 residues. Per germline, CDR1 DFQATT and CDR2 SNEGSKA (reference sequence). This chain's CDR3 is CSARDRRGQGGYTF. In nucleotides, the CDR3 is TGCAGTGCTCGTGACAGGAGGGGACAAGGCGGCTACACCTTC.

This clonotype was detected many times. The chain has TRBV4-3 and TRBJ2-3; possible D gene TRBD2, 6 bases. This CDR3 contains 16 residues. Germline loops: CDR1 LGHNA, CDR2 YSLEER. V gave up 1 base and J gave up 6 bases, with 17 bases separating them. CDR3 protein: CASSQVRGIPFDTQYF. Written as DNA, the CDR3 is TGCGCCAGCAGCCAAGTTCGCGGGATCCCGTTCGATACGCAGTATTTT.

This clonotype was seen ten or more times. The V call is TRBV6-5, the J call TRBJ2-5; no reliable D call. There are 13 residues in the CDR3. V lost 5 bases and J 2 bases, leaving 9 bases between the germline ends. Germline V gene data show CDR1 as MNHEY and CDR2 as SVGAGI. DNA of the CDR3: TGTGCCAGCAGTAAGAGACGGCAAGAGACCCAGTACTTC. Its translation: CASSKRRQETQYF.

There are a few counts of this clonotype. The chain carries TRBV2 and TRBJ1-2; D remains ambiguous. V lost 0 bases and J lost 7, with 6 bases in between. CDR1 and CDR2 from the germline V gene are SNHLY and FYNNEI. The CDR3 has 12 residues. The CDR3 spells CASSEAAAGYTF. The CDR3 coding sequence is TGTGCCAGCAGTGAAGCAGCGGCTGGCTACACCTTC.

Only a few counts were recorded for this clonotype. The rearrangement links TRBV2 to TRBJ1-4, with D possibly TRBD1 on 5 matching bases. The V gene's germline CDR1 is SNHLY and CDR2 FYNNEI. The CDR3 has 13 residues. The germline V and J ends were trimmed by 8 bases and 4 bases, with 11 bases remaining between them. The DNA for the CDR3 is TGTGCCAGCCGGGGGGGACTTAATGAAAAACTGTTTTTT. Translated, it gives CASRGGLNEKLFF.

A few counts support this clonotype. This sequence joins TRBV7-9 and TRBJ2-3, with TRBD2 matching over 8 bases. The CDR3 runs to 14 residues. The ends lost 8 bases at V and 0 bases at J; junction bases unmatched: 4. Looked up from germline, CDR1 is SEHNR and CDR2 is FQNEAQ (reference sequence). The CDR3 DNA follows: TGTGCCAGCTCTAGCGGGCTAAGCACAGATACGCAGTATTTT. Its protein product is CASSSGLSTDTQYF.